Sequencing of this TCR beta chain was carried out in a study of shared clonotypes between healthy human individuals. Notes on the study in general: An effect of sequencing depth on clonotype sharing among donors was expected. Naive subsets usually exceeded memory subsets in estimated richness. In four donors, around 5% of naive CD4 clonotypes appeared in common.

Here immunoSEQ multiplex PCR was the method, and the copy in TCRdb shows in-frame clones only, minus some. Among over 700,000 clones listed, around 77% were seen once. Trimming cost V 5 bases and J 5 bases, with 16 bases left between them. CDR1 and CDR2 (germline): SEHNR, FQNEAQ (reference sequence). This CDR3 has 15 amino acids. Note on this clone: Its target is not known.

This sequence joins TRBV7-9 and TRBJ2-1; D is possibly TRBD1 or TRBD2 (5 bases each). Material for sequencing was memory CD4+ T cells sorted from blood. The subset here: CD45RA-negative fraction. This clonotype was obtained from a woman in her 30s in good health. The CDR3 here is CASSTGTAQNNEQFF. The CDR3 region has the DNA TGTGCCAGCAGCACCGGGACCGCACAAAACAATGAGCAGTTCTTC.